Following are 8 T cell receptor beta chains from one sample sequenced in a study of blood T cell repertoires in COVID-19. Only in-frame clones appear in the TCRdb table, and some are missing; sequencing was by immunoSEQ multiplex PCR. The sample yields about 220,000 clones, about 87% seen once. The source material was PBMCs or T cells enriched from blood (not recorded which). The receptors stem from a woman aged 40 to 50 with acute COVID-19.

V is TRBV5-5 and J is TRBJ1-1, with TRBD1 matching over 9 bases. With V trimmed by 0 bases and J by 4 bases, 4 bases remained unmatched. Germline CDR1 and CDR2: SGHKS and YYEKEE (reference sequence). The CDR3 has 15 residues. CDR3 nucleotide sequence: TGTGCCAGCAGCTTGGGGGACAGGGTAATCACTGAAGCTTTCTTT. It codes for CASSLGDRVITEAFF.

J is TRBJ1-3 and V is TRBV28; the D is unclear. V lost 3 bases and J 0 bases, leaving 3 bases between the germline ends. This CDR3 has 13 amino acids. Germline V gene sequence: CDR1 MDHEN, CDR2 SYDVKM. The CDR3 nucleotides read TGTGCCAGCAGTTTCTCCTCTGGAAACACCATATATTTT. This sequence encodes CASSFSSGNTIYF.

The chain has TRBV7-2 and TRBJ2-1, with TRBD1 matching over 10 bases. Trimming removed 5 bases from V and 13 bases from J; junction bases left unmatched: 8. The CDR3 runs 13 residues. Germline V gene sequence: CDR1 SGHTA, CDR2 FQGNSA. CDR3: CASSPDGQGEQFF. The CDR3 nucleotides read TGTGCCAGCAGCCCCGACGGACAGGGGGAACAGTTCTTC.

The CDR3 region is CASSRDIKMFF. The CDR3 nucleotides are TGTGCCAGTAGTCGGGACATAAAAATGTTCTTC. The gene calls are TRBV19 and TRBJ2-1; D perhaps matches TRBD1 (6 bases). This CDR3 is built from 11 residues. V shed 5 bases and J shed 15 bases, with 14 bases lying between them. Germline V gene sequence: CDR1 LNHDA, CDR2 SQIVND (reference sequence).

V gene TRBV5-4 combines with J gene TRBJ2-5; TRBD1 matches 8 bases. CDR1 is SGHNT and CDR2 is YYREEE in the germline V gene (reference sequence). The V segment lost 7 bases and the J segment 5 bases; nucleotides outside the gene matches: 16. There are 16 residues in the CDR3. CDR3 sequence: CASSSLSTGDRETQYF. The CDR3 coding sequence is TGTGCCAGCTCATCTTTATCGACAGGGGATCGGGAGACCCAGTACTTC.

This sequence joins TRBV5-5 and TRBJ2-7; 9 bases are a match to TRBD1. In germline, CDR1 is SGHKS, CDR2 YYEKEE (reference sequence). This CDR3 has 16 amino acids. The V gene end was trimmed by 2 bases and the J gene end by 4 bases; junction bases not matched to a gene: 10. The CDR3 coding sequence is TGTGCCAGCAGCTTCGCCGGGACAGGGACTCTTTACGAGCAGTACGTC. This sequence encodes CASSFAGTGTLYEQYV.

This sequence joins TRBV12-3 or TRBV12-4 and TRBJ2-7, with 8 bases matching TRBD2. The CDR3 loop spans 13 amino acids. After removal of 5 bases from V and 6 bases from J, the junction contained 6 bases not matched to a gene. The chain's CDR3 is CASSKEAGGEQYV. CDR3 nucleotides: TGTGCCAGCAGTAAAGAGGCGGGGGGCGAGCAGTACGTC.

The chain is built from TRBV29-1 and TRBJ1-4; D not certain. Trimming removed 4 bases at V and 5 bases at J, with 8 bases between. CDR3 length: 12 amino acids. The germline CDR1 and CDR2 sequences are SQVTM and ANQGSEA. The CDR3 DNA reads TGCAGCGTTGGCCGAGGAAATGAAAAACTGTTTTTT. It codes for CSVGRGNEKLFF.